Following are 28 T cell receptor beta chains from one sample sequenced in a study of T cell responses to AZD1222 COVID-19 vaccine. Measured with immunoSEQ multiplex PCR; TCRdb has only the in-frame clones, and not every one. The sample consists of 130,000 to 150,000 clones, roughly 88% of them appearing once. Material: peripheral blood, obtained on day 0 of AZD1222 vaccination. The source of these receptors is an adult in good health.

The V call is TRBV29-1, the J call TRBJ1-1; TRBD1 agrees at 9 bases. V trimming: 4 bases; J trimming: 5 bases; junction bases outside the gene matches: 5. CDR1 SQVTM and CDR2 ANQGSEA come from the germline V gene. The CDR3 consists of 13 residues. The DNA for the CDR3 is TGCAGCGTTGGGGGGACAGGGAAGACTGAAGCTTTCTTT. Residues: CSVGGTGKTEAFF. Full variable domain (remainder filled in from reference TRBV29-1 and TRBJ1-1): SAVISQKPSRDICQRGTSLTIQCQVDSQVTMMFWYRQQPGQSLTLIATANQGSEATYESGFVIDKFPISRPNLTFSTLTVSNMSPEDSSIYLCSVGGTGKTEAFFGQGTRLTVV.

The rearrangement uses TRBV28 and TRBJ1-5; D gene uncertain. Looked up from germline, CDR1 is MDHEN and CDR2 is SYDVKM. Trimming stripped 7 bases from V and 5 bases from J, with 9 bases between. CDR3 length equals 12 residues. The CDR3 nucleotides are TGTGCCAGCACCCAAAGGTATCAGCCCCAGCATTTT. Encoded protein: CASTQRYQPQHF.

The chain recombines TRBV27 with TRBJ2-1; no definite D call. Germline-derived CDR1 and CDR2 are MNHEY and SMNVEV (reference sequence). Trimming pared 3 bases from V and 9 bases from J, leaving 18 bases between. The CDR3 is made up of 15 amino acids. The CDR3 loop is CASSFPALGRGEQFF. In nucleotides, the CDR3 is TGTGCCAGCAGTTTCCCCGCTTTAGGCAGAGGTGAGCAGTTCTTC.

This clone was counted between two and nine times. The CDR3 coding sequence is TGTGCCAGCAGCGTGGGACAGGGGGTCTACAATGAGCAGTTCTTC. Its translation is CASSVGQGVYNEQFF. The chain employs TRBV9 and TRBJ2-1, with 11 bases matching TRBD1. The CDR3 spans 15 residues. CDR1 and CDR2 from the germline V gene are SGDLS and YYNGEE. J gave up 3 bases and V 2 bases, and 1 base lay outside the gene matches.

This clone was seen only a few times. The rearrangement joins TRBV4-2 to TRBJ1-1; D is unclear. CDR1 and CDR2 from the germline V gene are LGHNA and YNFKEQ. Trimming removed 5 bases at V and 4 bases at J, with 14 bases between. The CDR3 is 14 residues long. CDR3 amino acids: CASSSRERVTEAFF. The CDR3 bases are TGTGCCAGCAGCTCACGGGAGAGAGTCACTGAAGCTTTCTTT.

The rearrangement uses TRBV24-1 and TRBJ2-1; D is unclear. Germline V CDR1 and CDR2: KGHDR, SFDVKD. Between the trimmed V and J ends, which lost 4 bases and 8 bases, there was a span of 8 bases. This CDR3 has 12 residues. The CDR3 here is CATSENSDEQFF. The CDR3 DNA is TGTGCCACCAGTGAAAACAGCGATGAGCAGTTCTTC.

The chain combines TRBV5-1 with TRBJ2-4; tentatively, D is TRBD1 (5 bases). Trimming cost V 4 bases and J 2 bases, with 13 bases left between them. Germline assignment: CDR1 SGHRS and CDR2 YFSETQ. This CDR3 has 15 amino acids. As DNA, the CDR3 is TGCGCCAGCAGCAATGGCCAGGGAACCAAAAACATTCAGTACTTC. Protein sequence: CASSNGQGTKNIQYF. The complete variable domain, with remaining parts taken from reference TRBV5-1 and TRBJ2-4, reads KAGVTQTPRYLIKTRGQQVTLSCSPISGHRSVSWYQQTPGQGLQFLFEYFSETQRNKGNFPGRFSGRQFSNSRSEMNVSTLELGDSALYLCASSNGQGTKNIQYFGAGTRLSVL.

The chain links TRBV7-4 to TRBJ2-7, with D uncertain. Trimming took off 3 bases at V and 2 bases at J, with 11 bases between the two ends. Germline V gene lookup returns CDR1 SGHVT and CDR2 SQSDAQ. This CDR3 region has 14 residues. The CDR3 region is CASSLQGRPYEQYF. CDR3 nucleotides: TGTGCCAGCAGCTTGCAAGGTAGGCCCTACGAGCAGTACTTC.

In its sample, this clone was seen a few times. The chain uses TRBV5-1 and TRBJ2-5, with D possibly being TRBD1 or TRBD2 (6 bases each). Germline V gene lookup returns CDR1 SGHRS and CDR2 YFSETQ. The CDR3 contains 13 residues. Trimming shortened V by 6 bases and J by 1 base, and 10 bases separated the two germline ends. The CDR3 DNA reads as TGCGCCAGCACGGGGGCGCGCCAAGAGACCCAGTACTTC. Its translation is CASTGARQETQYF.

This clone was observed once. The J gene is TRBJ1-1, the V gene TRBV2; 9 bases are a match to TRBD1. Trimming at V came to 5 bases and at J to 5 bases, leaving 6 bases not matched to a gene. The CDR3 consists of 14 residues. From germline, CDR1 is SNHLY and CDR2 FYNNEI. The CDR3 nucleotides are TGTGCCAGCAGTCTACAGGGGGCGTGGACTGAAGCTTTCTTT. It specifies CASSLQGAWTEAFF.

The gene calls are TRBV24-1 and TRBJ1-5, with D maybe TRBD1 (5 bases). Looked up from germline, CDR1 is KGHDR and CDR2 is SFDVKD. The CDR3 contains 14 residues. Trimming pared 7 bases from V and 1 base from J, leaving 10 bases between. As DNA, the CDR3 is TGTGCCACCAGCGGGGGAATGAGCAATCAGCCCCAGCATTTT. Its translation is CATSGGMSNQPQHF.

This clone appeared a single time. The chain employs TRBV9 and TRBJ2-6; D possibly corresponds to TRBD1 (6 bases). CDR1 and CDR2 from the germline V gene are SGDLS and YYNGEE. The V end was cut by 6 bases, the J end by 2 bases, with 12 bases between. This CDR3 spans 15 amino acids. CDR3 DNA: TGTGCCAGCACTCCCGGACAGCCTGGGGCCAACGTCCTGACTTTC. Its protein is CASTPGQPGANVLTF.

The V and J genes are TRBV19 and TRBJ1-1; D not resolved. The CDR3 has 14 amino acids. Looked up from germline, CDR1 is LNHDA and CDR2 is SQIVND (reference sequence). Trimming stripped 3 bases from V and 0 bases from J, with 8 bases between. The CDR3 sequence is CASSMVGLNTEAFF. CDR3 bases: TGTGCCAGTAGTATGGTTGGTTTGAACACTGAAGCTTTCTTT.

V and J are TRBV3-1 (or the pseudogene TRBV3-2) and TRBJ2-1, with a possible D match to TRBD2 (5 bases). V lost 4 bases to trimming and J lost 3 bases, with 16 bases between them. Germline V gene data show CDR1 as LGHDT and CDR2 as YNNKEL (reference sequence). There are 16 residues in the CDR3. As DNA, the CDR3 is TGTGCCAGCAGCCCCCGTCTGGAGCGGATCTACAATGAGCAGTTCTTC. This sequence encodes CASSPRLERIYNEQFF.

The J gene is TRBJ1-1, the V gene TRBV7-2, with D unresolved. V lost 6 bases and J lost 0, with 17 bases in between. The CDR3 has 16 residues. Germline-derived CDR1 and CDR2 are SGHTA and FQGNSA. The CDR3 bases are TGTGCCAGCAGTCGTGGATACAGCTACATGAACACTGAAGCTTTCTTT. Amino acids: CASSRGYSYMNTEAFF.

This clone was detected only a few times. The rearrangement joins TRBV20-1 to TRBJ2-7, with 8 bases that match TRBD2. The CDR3 has 14 residues. Germline CDR1 and CDR2: DFQATT and SNEGSKA (reference sequence). Trimming removed 3 bases from V and 2 bases from J; junction bases left unmatched: 6. The CDR3 bases are TGCAGTGCTAGTTCGAGCGGGGGAACCTACGAGCAGTACTTC. It is translated as CSASSSGGTYEQYF.

The chain employs TRBV28 and TRBJ1-2, with 12 bases that match TRBD1. Trimming took 6 bases from V and 8 from J; bases not matched to a gene: 13. The CDR3 runs 16 residues. The germline V gene encodes CDR1 MDHEN and CDR2 SYDVKM. The CDR3, as DNA: TGTGCCAGCAGCGAGGGACAGGGGGCGTGGCCGGGGGGCTACACCTTC. Amino acids: CASSEGQGAWPGGYTF.

The V call is TRBV30, the J call TRBJ2-1; D gene uncertain. CDR1 and CDR2 from the germline V gene are GTSNPN and SVGIG (reference sequence). The CDR3 length is 15 residues. V was shortened by 5 bases and J by 0 bases, with 14 bases between the two germline ends. The CDR3 is CAWAPLDPSYNEQFF. For the CDR3, the DNA is TGTGCCTGGGCTCCCCTCGATCCCTCCTACAATGAGCAGTTCTTC. The whole variable domain, filled in from reference TRBV30 and TRBJ2-1, reads SQTIHQWPATLVQPVGSPLSLECTVEGTSNPNLYWYRQAAGRGLQLLFYSVGIGQISSEVPQNLSASRPQDRQFILSSKKLLLSDSGFYLCAWAPLDPSYNEQFFGPGTRLTVL.

This sequence joins TRBV20-1 and TRBJ1-4; no definite D call. From germline, CDR1 is DFQATT and CDR2 SNEGSKA (reference sequence). The length of the CDR3 is 15 residues. Trimming shortened V by 3 bases and J by 7 bases, and 18 bases separated the two germline ends. The CDR3 DNA reads TGCAGTGCTAGTGCGTCCCGAATAGGCGGTGAAAAACTGTTTTTT. Its protein is CSASASRIGGEKLFF.

The chain uses TRBV6-5 and TRBJ1-3; D is undetermined. The CDR3 is 12 residues long. CDR1 and CDR2 from the germline V gene are MNHEY and SVGAGI. V was pared by 7 bases and J by 1 base, with 5 bases between. The CDR3 coding sequence is TGTGCCAGCACGGCGTCTGGAAACACCATATATTTT. Protein: CASTASGNTIYF.

The chain recombines TRBV28 with TRBJ1-2, with D unresolved. Germline lookup yields CDR1 MDHEN and CDR2 SYDVKM. The CDR3 has 11 residues. V lost 3 bases and J 8 bases, leaving 7 bases between the germline ends. The CDR3 nucleotides read TGTGCCAGCAGTTTGGCCTACGGCTACACCTTC. Translated, it gives CASSLAYGYTF.

This chain uses TRBV27 with TRBJ2-2, with 10 bases matching TRBD2. With V trimmed by 3 bases and J by 6 bases, 10 bases remained unmatched. The CDR3 runs to 17 residues. The germline V gene encodes CDR1 MNHEY and CDR2 SMNVEV (reference sequence). The CDR3 coding sequence is TGTGCCAGCAGTTTTCTAAGACTAGCGGGCCCCCCCGGGGAGCTGTTTTTT. Its translation: CASSFLRLAGPPGELFF.

The V and J genes are TRBV5-6 and TRBJ1-6; weak D call: TRBD1 (5 bases). The CDR3 covers 14 residues. Germline CDR1 and CDR2: SGHDT and YYEEEE. Trimming shortened V by 0 bases and J by 17 bases, and 18 bases separated the two germline ends. The CDR3, as DNA: TGTGCCAGCAGCTTGGTGGGGCCCCAAGGGTGGGTCCACTTT. Its protein is CASSLVGPQGWVHF.

CDR3 DNA sequence: TGTGCCAGCAGCTTAACACAGGGGGCAGAAGCTTTCTTT. Its translation is CASSLTQGAEAFF. The chain joins TRBV7-8 to TRBJ1-1, with 9 bases aligning to TRBD1. CDR1 SGHVS and CDR2 FQNEAQ come from the germline V gene. V was pared by 2 bases and J by 8 bases, with 3 bases of the junction left unmatched. This CDR3 is 13 amino acids long.

The chain recombines TRBV24-1 with TRBJ2-1, with D perhaps matching TRBD2 (6 bases). V dropped 9 bases and J dropped 4 bases, with 15 bases sitting between them. The CDR3 is 14 amino acids. CDR1 and CDR2 from the germline V gene are KGHDR and SFDVKD. The CDR3 loop is CATGGDQWYNEQFF. The CDR3 DNA follows: TGTGCCACCGGAGGGGACCAGTGGTACAATGAGCAGTTCTTC.

V usage is TRBV19 and J usage is TRBJ2-6, with no clear D. The CDR3 is made up of 15 amino acids. Trimming took off 6 bases at V and 0 bases at J, with 9 bases between the two ends. Germline CDR1 LNHDA, CDR2 SQIVND (reference sequence). The CDR3 bases are TGTGCCAGTAGGGTACAGCTCTCTGGGGCCAACGTCCTGACTTTC. This translates into CASRVQLSGANVLTF.

The rearrangement uses TRBV5-1 and TRBJ2-3; 7 nucleotides align to TRBD1. The CDR3 extends over 16 amino acids. With 4 bases clipped from V and 1 base from J, the junction kept 9 bases outside the gene matches. CDR1 SGHRS and CDR2 YFSETQ come from the germline V gene. CDR3 region: CASSPGVGTGTDTQYF. CDR3 DNA: TGCGCCAGCAGCCCAGGCGTCGGGACAGGCACAGATACGCAGTATTTT.

The chain uses TRBV2 and TRBJ1-2, with a weak D call TRBD1 (6 bases). V was trimmed by 8 bases and J by 1 base, leaving 11 bases between them. The CDR3 spans 13 residues. The germline V gene has CDR1 SNHLY and CDR2 FYNNEI. The CDR3 nucleotides are TGTGCCAGCGGGCGACAGGTTAACTATGGCTACACCTTC. Translating it yields CASGRQVNYGYTF.